This is a list of T cell receptor beta chains from one sample in a study of blood T cells in healthy people across ages. One entry per CDR3 protein, called by TCRdb with MiXCR from the 5' RACE reads. Of 650,000 to 950,000 distinct CDR3 sequences listed, 40% to 50% are singletons. The sample taken for sequencing was blood. Receptor source: a man in his sixties in good health. CDR3s include the opening cysteine and the closing phenylalanine or tryptophan. A D gene is named only where the DNA matches it firmly. Some rows have no size entry. The others give once, few or many, or a class for an expanded clone.

TRBJ2-7 | few | TRBV11-2 | NA | CASSLGHYEQYF | TGTGCCAGCAGCTTAGGACATTACGAGCAGTACTTC
TRBJ2-3 | few | TRBV9 | NA | CASSQGPLGADTQYF | TGTGCCAGCAGCCAAGGGCCTCTGGGAGCAGATACGCAGTATTTT
TRBJ2-3 | NA | TRBV20-1 | TRBD2 | CSARDRGTSGVTDTQYF | TGCAGTGCTAGAGATCGAGGGACTAGCGGGGTAACAGATACGCAGTATTTT
TRBJ2-1 | few | TRBV5-1 | NA | CASSPEGGGRYNEQFF | TGCGCCAGCAGCCCCGAAGGGGGGGGGCGGTACAATGAGCAGTTCTTC
TRBJ2-7 | NA | TRBV6-2/TRBV6-3 | TRBD2 | CASSYRGLRGSYEQYF | TGTGCCAGCAGTTACCGGGGACTAAGGGGAAGCTACGAGCAGTACTTC
TRBJ2-5 | few | TRBV25-1 | TRBD1 | CASRGQPIQETQYF | TGTGCCAGCAGGGGACAGCCTATCCAAGAGACCCAGTACTTC
TRBJ1-1 | NA | TRBV7-9 | TRBD1 | CASSLAGTGNTEAFF | TGTGCCAGCAGCTTAGCGGGGACAGGGAACACTGAAGCTTTCTTT
TRBJ2-7 | few | TRBV7-8 | NA | CATTVGRGESYEQYF | TGTGCCACTACGGTAGGGAGAGGGGAATCCTACGAGCAGTACTTC
TRBJ2-7 | few | TRBV6-2/TRBV6-3 | NA | CASSILSEQYF | TGTGCCAGCAGTATACTAAGCGAGCAGTACTTC
TRBJ2-1 | few | TRBV6-4 | NA | CASSERAIGDYNEQFF | TGTGCCAGCAGTGAACGGGCAATAGGCGACTACAATGAGCAGTTCTTC
TRBJ1-2 | NA | TRBV15 | NA | CATSRDVGVYDGYTF | TGTGCCACCAGCAGAGATGTGGGGGTCTACGATGGCTACACCTTC
TRBJ1-4 | NA | TRBV4-3 | TRBD1 | CASSLGQALNEKLFF | TGCGCCAGCAGCCTAGGACAGGCTCTTAATGAAAAACTGTTTTTT
TRBJ2-5 | NA | TRBV20-1 | NA | CSGFGQETQYF | TGCAGTGGGTTTGGCCAGGAGACCCAGTACTTC
TRBJ2-3 | NA | TRBV20-1 | TRBD2 | CSGSGRENTDTQYF | TGCAGTGGTAGCGGGAGGGAGAACACAGATACGCAGTATTTT
TRBJ1-1 | NA | TRBV7-2 | NA | CASSLVGAGVTEAFF | TGTGCCAGCAGCTTAGTCGGGGCAGGGGTCACTGAAGCTTTCTTT
TRBJ2-7 | NA | TRBV27 | NA | CASSLIRDNSYEQYF | TGTGCCAGCAGTTTAATACGGGACAACTCCTACGAGCAGTACTTC
TRBJ2-4 | few | TRBV6-1 | TRBD2 | CASSRSGGSREQYF | TGTGCCAGCAGTCGAAGCGGGGGGTCGAGGGAGCAGTACTTC